The 10 T cell receptor beta chains below come from one sample, sequenced in a study of post-analysis software for immune sequencing data. The antigens for these receptors are not known. Study findings and constraints: Five TRBV segments (TRBV5-6, TRBV5-1 and TRBV20-1 among them) occurred more frequently in patients than in controls.

The library was made from cDNA and included unique molecular identifiers. MiXCR was run by TCRdb on the PCR reads, yielding one entry per CDR3 protein. The repertoire includes 350,000 to 450,000 distinct CDR3 sequences, less than 40% of them detected once, and around 15% sits in the top ten. The sequencing sample was made of blood. The source of these receptors is a girl aged 5 to 17 with multiple sclerosis.

The CDR3 DNA is TGTGCCAGCAGCCATCAATCCAGATGGGCGGGACTAGCGTACAATGAGCAGTTCTTC. It is translated as CASSHQSRWAGLAYNEQFF. The chain links TRBV3-1 to TRBJ2-1, with TRBD2 matching over 10 bases. The V gene's germline CDR1 is LGHDT and CDR2 YNNKEL (reference sequence). This CDR3 contains 19 residues. V gave up 3 bases and J gave up 4 bases; unmatched junction bases: 15.

The chain couples TRBV7-2 to TRBJ2-5; perhaps TRBD1 as D (6 bases). This CDR3 comprises 14 residues. Per the germline V gene, CDR1 is SGHTA and CDR2 is FQGNSA. The germline V and J ends were trimmed by 8 bases and 4 bases, with 17 bases remaining between them. The chain's CDR3 is CASGLTGHSETQYF. CDR3 coding DNA: TGTGCCAGCGGCCTCACGGGACACTCAGAGACCCAGTACTTC.

V and J are TRBV20-1 and TRBJ1-2; tentative D call: TRBD1 (5 bases). The CDR3 is 14 amino acids. Germline V CDR1 and CDR2: DFQATT, SNEGSKA (reference sequence). V was cut by 6 bases and J by 0 bases, with 14 bases left in between. The CDR3 DNA follows: TGCAGTGCCGCATCCGGGACTGCTAACTATGGCTACACCTTC. Protein: CSAASGTANYGYTF.

This clonotype was counted between two and nine times. The chain uses TRBV12-3 or TRBV12-4 and TRBJ1-1, with 8 bases fitting TRBD1. The V gene end was trimmed by 1 base and the J gene end by 0 bases; junction bases not matched to a gene: 10. The CDR3 contains 18 residues. CDR3 sequence (DNA): TGTGCCAGCAGTTTAGTCCCAGGGGGCCCGTTCGTGAACACTGAAGCTTTCTTT. Protein: CASSLVPGGPFVNTEAFF.

The V call is TRBV6-5, the J call TRBJ2-6; D is unresolved. Germline assignment: CDR1 MNHEY and CDR2 SVGAGI. CDR3 length equals 16 residues. Deletions cut 0 bases from V and 0 bases from J, with 6 bases between. In nucleotides, the CDR3 is TGTGCCAGCAGTTACTCCCCAACCTCTGGGGCCAACGTCCTGACTTTC. It codes for CASSYSPTSGANVLTF.

For this clonotype: A read error may produce the germline difference seen at one junction end. The chain uses TRBV3-1 and TRBJ2-7; tentatively, D is TRBD1 (5 bases). The V gene's germline CDR1 is LGHDT and CDR2 YNNKEL (reference sequence). The CDR3 extends over 16 amino acids. The CDR3 is CASSQSDSSKSYERYF. The CDR3 coding sequence is TGTGCCAGCAGCCAATCAGACAGTTCTAAATCCTACGAGCGGTACTTC.

The chain recombines TRBV27 with TRBJ1-2; D remains unclear. The V end lost 6 bases, the J end lost 3 bases, and 11 bases lay between the germline ends. This CDR3 is 13 amino acids long. Germline V gene data show CDR1 as MNHEY and CDR2 as SMNVEV (reference sequence). The CDR3 here is CASRPEGYYGYTF. In DNA form, the CDR3 reads TGTGCCAGCAGACCGGAGGGCTACTATGGCTACACCTTC.

The CDR3 protein is CASSLSTGWNEQFF. The CDR3 nucleotides read TGTGCCAGCAGCCTATCGACAGGGTGGAATGAGCAGTTCTTC. The chain is built from TRBV7-9 and TRBJ2-1, with 7 bases matching TRBD1. With 5 bases clipped from V and 7 bases from J, the junction kept 8 bases outside the gene matches. This CDR3 contains 14 residues. Germline CDR1 reads SEHNR; CDR2 reads FQNEAQ (reference sequence).

This chain connects TRBV7-2 to TRBJ2-1; 9 bases are shared with TRBD1. The CDR3 consists of 15 residues. V lost 5 bases, J lost 7 bases, and 9 bases stayed unmatched. CDR1 and CDR2 (germline): SGHTA, FQGNSA. CDR3 nucleotides: TGTGCCAGCAGCCCGTGGACAGGGGTGACGAATGAGCAGTTCTTC. As protein: CASSPWTGVTNEQFF.

As DNA, the CDR3 is TGCAGTGCTAGAGACTGGAGACTAGCGGCCTACGAGCAGTACTTC. Amino acids: CSARDWRLAAYEQYF. This sequence joins TRBV20-1 and TRBJ2-7; 9 bases fit TRBD2. The CDR3 contains 15 residues. Per the germline V gene, CDR1 is DFQATT and CDR2 is SNEGSKA (reference sequence). After removal of 0 bases from V and 2 bases from J, the junction contained 5 bases not matched to a gene.